Presented here are 25 T cell receptor beta chains from one specimen sequenced in a study of CD4 T cells in relation to SARS-CoV-2 and coronaviruses (dated by TCRdb to the early 2020s). The library was prepared using the immunoSEQ multiplex PCR assay. TCRdb provides this immuneACCESS table in a form limited to in-frame rearrangements. Some clones are lacking; in checked studies, under half of them reflect an unresolved V gene, and why the rest are absent is not known. This sample lists 37,000 or so clones; around 85% were detected once. The top ten clonotypes cover 3.1% of the sample. Sequencing was done on a sample of memory CD4+ T cells from PBMCs. The cell subset or site label corresponds to: memory (non-naive) CD4+ T cells. These receptors all come from an adult with COVID-19.

This chain links TRBV5-1 with TRBJ2-3, with TRBD2 identical over 10 bases. The CDR3 length is 19 residues. The germline V gene encodes CDR1 SGHRS and CDR2 YFSETQ. Trimming at V came to 6 bases and at J to 4 bases, leaving 20 bases not matched to a gene. CDR3 in amino acids: CASKNWPHRAGGGADTQYF. CDR3 sequence (DNA): TGCGCCAGCAAGAATTGGCCCCACCGAGCGGGAGGGGGGGCAGATACGCAGTATTTT.

The J gene is TRBJ1-4, the V gene TRBV28; no firm D call. Per germline, CDR1 MDHEN and CDR2 SYDVKM. The ends were cut back, 2 bases at V and 6 bases at J, with 10 bases in the middle. This CDR3 is built from 14 residues. The CDR3 spells CASSLHNEHEKLFF. DNA of the CDR3: TGTGCCAGCAGTTTACACAATGAGCATGAAAAACTGTTTTTT.

The V and J genes are TRBV28 and TRBJ2-6; 8 bases agree with TRBD2. The CDR3 length is 15 residues. Germline V gene data show CDR1 as MDHEN and CDR2 as SYDVKM. After removal of 5 bases from V and 2 bases from J, the junction contained 2 bases not matched to a gene. The CDR3 is CASSRGGTGANVLTF. In DNA, the CDR3 is TGTGCCAGCAGTCGGGGGGGGACTGGGGCCAACGTCCTGACTTTC.

The chain has TRBV18 and TRBJ1-2; weak D call: TRBD1 (5 bases). The germline CDR1 and CDR2 sequences are KGHSH and LQKENI. This CDR3 is built from 13 residues. The V and J ends lost 6 bases and 3 bases respectively, with 11 bases between them. Here the CDR3 DNA reads TGTGCCAGCTCCCTAGGACACGACTATGGCTACACCTTC. This translates into CASSLGHDYGYTF. The complete variable domain, with remaining parts taken from reference TRBV18 and TRBJ1-2, reads NAGVMQNPRHLVRRRGQEARLRCSPMKGHSHVYWYRQLPEEGLKFMVYLQKENIIDESGMPKERFSAEFPKEGPSILRIQQVVRGDSAAYFCASSLGHDYGYTFGSGTRLTVV.

V is TRBV20-1 and J is TRBJ2-1, with D perhaps TRBD1 or TRBD2 (5 bases each). Per germline, CDR1 DFQATT and CDR2 SNEGSKA (reference sequence). The CDR3 has 11 amino acids. Trimming took off 0 bases at V and 13 bases at J, with 10 bases between the two ends. CDR3 sequence (DNA): TGCAGTGCTAGAGATCCGGGGCAACAGTTCTTC. It yields the protein CSARDPGQQFF.

The chain combines TRBV7-2 with TRBJ1-2, with 9 nucleotides matching TRBD1. The CDR3 has 15 residues. Germline V gives CDR1 SGHTA, CDR2 FQGNSA. V was clipped by 4 bases and J by 7 bases; unmatched bases: 10. The CDR3 DNA sequence: TGTGCCAGCAGCTCCCCGACAGGGGGACACTCTGGCTACACCTTC. Its translation is CASSSPTGGHSGYTF.

This clone was recorded only once. The rearrangement joins TRBV5-1 to TRBJ2-3; possible D gene TRBD2, 5 bases. This CDR3 has 15 amino acids. V lost 1 base, J lost 0 bases, and 9 bases lay in between. Germline V lookup: CDR1 SGHRS, CDR2 YFSETQ. The CDR3, as DNA: TGCGCCAGCAGCTTGTCCGGGGATAGCACAGATACGCAGTATTTT. Amino acid sequence: CASSLSGDSTDTQYF.

The chain recombines TRBV2 with TRBJ1-2; D is perhaps TRBD1 (5 bases). Trimming pared 5 bases from V and 2 bases from J, leaving 9 bases between. The germline V gene has CDR1 SNHLY and CDR2 FYNNEI. The CDR3 has 13 residues. The chain's CDR3 is CASSPGRNYGYTF. In nucleotides, the CDR3 is TGTGCCAGCAGTCCGGGACGGAACTATGGCTACACCTTC.

CDR3 amino acids: CASSLGQGDRSPLHF. Here the CDR3 DNA reads TGCGCCAGCAGCTTGGGACAGGGGGATAGGTCACCCCTCCACTTT. The J gene is TRBJ1-6, the V gene TRBV5-1; 9 bases fit TRBD1. Germline V gene lookup returns CDR1 SGHRS and CDR2 YFSETQ. The CDR3 extends over 15 amino acids. The ends lost 0 bases at V and 10 bases at J; junction bases unmatched: 5.

The chain joins TRBV18 to TRBJ1-2; D is ambiguous. The CDR3 extends over 13 amino acids. CDR1 is KGHSH and CDR2 is LQKENI in the germline V gene. The V and J ends lost 1 base and 7 bases respectively, with 10 bases between them. CDR3 loop: CASSPRVDLGYTF. The CDR3 DNA sequence: TGTGCCAGCTCACCACGGGTAGATCTTGGCTACACCTTC.

The genes are TRBV5-1 and TRBJ2-3; D is possibly TRBD2 (6 bases). CDR3 length: 17 amino acids. V dropped 6 bases and J dropped 0 bases, with 20 bases sitting between them. The germline V gene has CDR1 SGHRS and CDR2 YFSETQ. CDR3 loop: CASTPGGTPPSTDTQYF. The CDR3 coding sequence is TGCGCCAGCACCCCCGGGGGAACTCCCCCTAGCACAGATACGCAGTATTTT.

This chain connects TRBV11-2 to TRBJ2-1; D uncertain. This CDR3 is 14 amino acids long. CDR1 and CDR2 (germline): SGHAT, FQNNGV. The V gene lost 3 bases and the J gene lost 11 bases, with 17 bases spanning the gap. The CDR3 bases are TGTGCCAGCAGCTTTCCCCGGTTCCGGTTGAAGCAGTTCTTC. It encodes CASSFPRFRLKQFF.

This clone was observed once. J is TRBJ2-3 and V is TRBV14; D remains unclear. Per the germline V gene, CDR1 is SGHDN and CDR2 is FVKESK. Trimming removed 3 bases from V and 0 bases from J, with 25 bases in between. This CDR3 comprises 20 residues. The CDR3, as DNA: TGTGCCAGCAGCCACCCCATAGGAGACCGCGCCGTTACTAGCACAGATACGCAGTATTTT. It specifies CASSHPIGDRAVTSTDTQYF.

The gene calls are TRBV5-6 and TRBJ1-5, with D maybe TRBD1 (6 bases). The V gene's germline CDR1 is SGHDT and CDR2 YYEEEE. V gave up 1 base and J gave up 2 bases, with 10 bases separating them. The CDR3 loop spans 15 amino acids. The CDR3 is CASSLWGPRNQPQHF. The CDR3, as DNA: TGTGCCAGCAGCTTGTGGGGGCCGCGCAATCAGCCCCAGCATTTT.

The chain is built from TRBV5-4 and TRBJ2-1; 12 positions agree with TRBD2. This CDR3 is built from 15 residues. From germline, CDR1 is SGHNT and CDR2 YYREEE (reference sequence). V lost 4 bases, J lost 9 bases, and 8 bases stayed unmatched. The CDR3 DNA sequence: TGTGCCAGCAGCCCGAGACTAGCGGGAGATATTGAGCAGTTCTTC. Protein product: CASSPRLAGDIEQFF.

This chain connects TRBV28 to TRBJ2-7; D ambiguous. CDR1 MDHEN and CDR2 SYDVKM come from the germline V gene. The V end lost 7 bases, the J end lost 4 bases, and 17 bases lay between the germline ends. The CDR3 contains 14 residues. The CDR3: CASKNPSRDYEQYF. CDR3 sequence (DNA): TGTGCCAGCAAAAACCCCAGTAGGGATTACGAGCAGTACTTC.

The CDR3 DNA sequence: TGTGCCACCCGGGGTGTAAATCAGCCCCAGCATTTT. Amino acids: CATRGVNQPQHF. This chain uses TRBV15 with TRBJ1-5; D unclear. The CDR3 runs to 12 residues. Germline V gives CDR1 LNHNV, CDR2 YYDKDF (reference sequence). V dropped 8 bases and J dropped 4 bases, with 9 bases sitting between them.

The V and J genes are TRBV10-3 and TRBJ2-5; 8 bases are a match to TRBD1. The CDR3 is made up of 15 amino acids. The V and J ends lost 4 bases and 1 base, in that order; junction bases with no gene match: 5. Per the germline V gene, CDR1 is ENHRY and CDR2 is SYGVKD. In DNA, the CDR3 is TGTGCCATCAGTGCGAGACAGGGGCCCCAAGAGACCCAGTACTTC. It yields the protein CAISARQGPQETQYF.

CDR3 amino acids: CASGTGAPTGELFF. For the CDR3, the DNA is TGTGCCAGCGGGACAGGGGCACCCACCGGGGAGCTGTTTTTT. The rearrangement links TRBV11-3 to TRBJ2-2, with 10 bases aligning to TRBD1. The CDR3 has 14 amino acids. J gave up 4 bases and V 8 bases, and 4 bases lay outside the gene matches. The germline gives CDR1 SGHNT, CDR2 YENEEA.

The chain recombines TRBV29-1 with TRBJ2-3, with D tentatively TRBD2 (6 bases). Germline CDR1 is SQVTM and CDR2 is ANQGSEA. Deletions cut 1 base from V and 1 base from J, with 12 bases between. The CDR3 is 15 residues long. In nucleotides, the CDR3 is TGCAGCGTTGAAGGGAGGGCCCGGGGCACAGATACGCAGTATTTT. Protein: CSVEGRARGTDTQYF.

The chain combines TRBV5-1 with TRBJ2-2; D not resolved. Germline CDR1 SGHRS, CDR2 YFSETQ. There are 14 residues in the CDR3. The V and J ends lost 4 bases and 4 bases respectively, with 11 bases between them. The CDR3 DNA reads TGCGCCAGCAGCATCGACGAACCCACCGGGGAGCTGTTTTTT. Amino acids: CASSIDEPTGELFF. The complete variable domain, with remaining parts taken from reference TRBV5-1 and TRBJ2-2, reads KAGVTQTPRYLIKTRGQQVTLSCSPISGHRSVSWYQQTPGQGLQFLFEYFSETQRNKGNFPGRFSGRQFSNSRSEMNVSTLELGDSALYLCASSIDEPTGELFFGEGSRLTVL.

This chain connects TRBV6-5 to TRBJ1-5; D gene unclear. Trimming shortened V by 2 bases and J by 6 bases, and 8 bases separated the two germline ends. Germline-derived CDR1 and CDR2 are MNHEY and SVGAGI. CDR3 length: 13 residues. CDR3 amino acids: CASSYAIGQPQHF. CDR3 nucleotide sequence: TGTGCCAGCAGTTACGCGATAGGTCAGCCCCAGCATTTT.

The chain links TRBV6-1 to TRBJ2-1; 7 bases line up with TRBD2. CDR1 is MNHNS, CDR2 SASEGT, per germline. With V trimmed by 1 base and J by 8 bases, 8 bases remained unmatched. The CDR3 contains 15 residues. The CDR3 nucleotides are TGTGCCAGCAGTGAAGAGGCGGGAGTAGGGTATGAGCAGTTCTTC. Translated: CASSEEAGVGYEQFF.

The CDR3 nucleotides are TGTGCCAGCAGCTTAGTTCCACAAGGTCTAGGAGAGACCCAGTACTTC. It yields the protein CASSLVPQGLGETQYF. J is TRBJ2-5 and V is TRBV7-3; D gene unclear. V was cut by 2 bases and J by 4 bases, with 17 bases left in between. Germline assignment: CDR1 SGHTA and CDR2 FQGTGA. The CDR3 totals 16 residues.

J is TRBJ2-1 and V is TRBV9; 9 positions agree with TRBD2. V gave up 4 bases and J gave up 12 bases; unmatched junction bases: 14. CDR1 is SGDLS, CDR2 YYNGEE, per germline. The CDR3 is 15 residues long. CDR3 in DNA: TGTGCCAGCAGCCCTATAGCGGGAGCGCTAACTTGGCAGTTCTTC. Its translation is CASSPIAGALTWQFF.